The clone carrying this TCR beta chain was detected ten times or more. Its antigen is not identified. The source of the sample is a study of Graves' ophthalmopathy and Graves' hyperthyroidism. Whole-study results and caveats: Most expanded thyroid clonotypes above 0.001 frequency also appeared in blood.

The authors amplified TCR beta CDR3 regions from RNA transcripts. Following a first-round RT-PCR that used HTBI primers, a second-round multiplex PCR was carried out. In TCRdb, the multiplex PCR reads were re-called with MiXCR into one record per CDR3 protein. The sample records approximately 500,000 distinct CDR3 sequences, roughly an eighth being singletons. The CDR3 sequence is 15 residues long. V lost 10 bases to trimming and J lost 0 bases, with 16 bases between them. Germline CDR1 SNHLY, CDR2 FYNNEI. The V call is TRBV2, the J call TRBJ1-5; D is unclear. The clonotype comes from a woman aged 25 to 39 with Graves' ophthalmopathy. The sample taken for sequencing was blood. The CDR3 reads CATAVESDSNQPQHF. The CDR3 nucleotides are TGTGCCACCGCGGTCGAATCTGATAGCAATCAGCCCCAGCATTTT.